This T cell receptor (beta chain) was retrieved from a study of blood T cell repertoires in COVID-19. Looking at the study overall: Specimens from acute and convalescent COVID-19 originated in the United States, Italy and Spain. Nucleic acid was either cDNA or gDNA, and it came from T cells, B-cell-depleted T cells, or PBMCs.

How the authors handled the data: By means of reference gene primer amplification, nucleated cell counts were estimated. Profiling relied on immunoSEQ multiplex PCR, and the TCRdb table lists in-frame clones only, not all of them. The DNA was the basis for D and trimming; V, J and clone size are from that table. In the table there are roughly 150,000 clones, 80% to 90% of which are singletons. Germline assignment: CDR1 SGHRS and CDR2 YFSETQ. The CDR3 length is 14 residues. V was pared by 2 bases and J by 1 base, with 10 bases between. The sequenced material came from peripheral blood. The chain couples TRBV5-1 to TRBJ2-7, with D perhaps matching TRBD2 (5 bases). The clonotype comes from a man older than 75 with acute or convalescent COVID-19. The CDR3 DNA reads as TGCGCCAGCAGCTTCGGCGGGCGATCCTACGAGCAGTACTTC. Amino acids: CASSFGGRSYEQYF. Full variable domain (rest looked up from reference TRBV5-1 and TRBJ2-7): KAGVTQTPRYLIKTRGQQVTLSCSPISGHRSVSWYQQTPGQGLQFLFEYFSETQRNKGNFPGRFSGRQFSNSRSEMNVSTLELGDSALYLCASSFGGRSYEQYFGPGTRLTVT.